This T cell receptor (beta chain) is from a study of shared clonotypes between healthy human individuals. Whole-study findings and limits: The small donor group covered limited genetic and exposure diversity.

Concerning this clone: As yet, its antigen is unknown.

TCRdb's table, derived via immunoSEQ multiplex PCR, lists solely in-frame clones and lacks some. The data contain under 2,500,000 clones, roughly 95% of them singletons. V was shortened by 7 bases and J by 8 bases, with 10 bases between the two germline ends. The CDR3 contains 12 residues. The V gene's germline CDR1 is SGDLS and CDR2 YYNGEE. Each of the donors was a healthy adult who was HIV-negative and had not had a recent acute infection or vaccination. Every donor was a Caucasian adult from Nashville, Tennessee. The receptor was derived from a man between 18 and 35 years old in good health. This chain joins TRBV9 and TRBJ1-6, with D uncertain. Sequences were obtained from naive CD4+ T cells sorted from blood. Subset noted: CD45RA+ positively selected. In DNA form, the CDR3 reads TGTGCCAGCGGAAATAGAGATTCACCCCTCCACTTT. This gives the protein CASGNRDSPLHF.